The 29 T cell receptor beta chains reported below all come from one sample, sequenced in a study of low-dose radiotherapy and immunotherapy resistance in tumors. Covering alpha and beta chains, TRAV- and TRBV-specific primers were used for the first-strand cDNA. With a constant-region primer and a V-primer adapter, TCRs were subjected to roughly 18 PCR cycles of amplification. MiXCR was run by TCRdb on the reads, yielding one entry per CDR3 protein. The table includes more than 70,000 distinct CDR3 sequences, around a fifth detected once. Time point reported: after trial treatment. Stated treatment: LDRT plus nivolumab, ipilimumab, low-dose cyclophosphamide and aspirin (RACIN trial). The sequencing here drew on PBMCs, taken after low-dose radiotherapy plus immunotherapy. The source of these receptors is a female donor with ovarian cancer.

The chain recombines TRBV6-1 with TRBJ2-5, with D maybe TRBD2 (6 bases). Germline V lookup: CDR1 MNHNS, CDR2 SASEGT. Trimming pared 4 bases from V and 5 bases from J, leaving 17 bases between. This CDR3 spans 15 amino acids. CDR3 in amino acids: CASSGGAGRKETQYF. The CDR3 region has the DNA TGTGCCAGCAGTGGAGGAGCGGGCCGTAAGGAGACCCAGTACTTC.

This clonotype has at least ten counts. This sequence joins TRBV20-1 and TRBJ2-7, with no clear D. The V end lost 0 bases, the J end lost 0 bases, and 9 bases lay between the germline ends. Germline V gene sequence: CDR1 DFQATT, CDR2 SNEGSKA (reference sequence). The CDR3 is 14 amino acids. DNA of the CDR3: TGCAGTGCTAGAGATCCCAAGACCTCCTACGAGCAGTACTTC. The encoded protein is CSARDPKTSYEQYF.

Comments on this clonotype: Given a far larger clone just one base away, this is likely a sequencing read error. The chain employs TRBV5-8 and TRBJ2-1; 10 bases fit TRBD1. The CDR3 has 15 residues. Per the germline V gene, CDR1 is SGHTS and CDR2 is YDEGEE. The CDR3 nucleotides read TGTGTCAGCAGCTTGGGGGGACAGGGGATCTATGAGCAGTTCTTC. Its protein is CVSSLGGQGIYEQFF.

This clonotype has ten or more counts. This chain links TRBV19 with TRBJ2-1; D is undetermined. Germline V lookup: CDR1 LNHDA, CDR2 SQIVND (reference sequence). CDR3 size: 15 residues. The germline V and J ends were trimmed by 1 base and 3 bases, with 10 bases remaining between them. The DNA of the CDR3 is TGTGCCAGTAGTATAGGGGCCGGAAGCTACAATGAGCAGTTCTTC. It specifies CASSIGAGSYNEQFF.

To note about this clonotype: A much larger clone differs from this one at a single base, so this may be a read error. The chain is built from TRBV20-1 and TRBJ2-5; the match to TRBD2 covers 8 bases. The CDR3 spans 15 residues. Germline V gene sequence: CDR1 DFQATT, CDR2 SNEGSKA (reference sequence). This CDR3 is CSVRPGLVGEETQYF. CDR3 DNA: TGCAGCGTCCGCCCGGGACTAGTGGGGGAAGAGACCCAGTACTTC.

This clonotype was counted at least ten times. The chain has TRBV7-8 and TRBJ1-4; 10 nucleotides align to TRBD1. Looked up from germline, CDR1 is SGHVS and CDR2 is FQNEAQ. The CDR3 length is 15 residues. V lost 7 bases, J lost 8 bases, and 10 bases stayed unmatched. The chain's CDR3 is CASNPLGTGVEKLFF. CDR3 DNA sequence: TGTGCCAGCAACCCATTGGGGACAGGGGTAGAAAAACTGTTTTTT.

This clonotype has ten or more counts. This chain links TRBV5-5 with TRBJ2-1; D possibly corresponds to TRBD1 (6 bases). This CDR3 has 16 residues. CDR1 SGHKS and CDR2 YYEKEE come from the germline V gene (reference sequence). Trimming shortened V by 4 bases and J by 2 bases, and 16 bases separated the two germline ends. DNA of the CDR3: TGTGCCAGCAGCCAGGGGTGGGATGATGCCTACAATGAGCAGTTCTTC. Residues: CASSQGWDDAYNEQFF.

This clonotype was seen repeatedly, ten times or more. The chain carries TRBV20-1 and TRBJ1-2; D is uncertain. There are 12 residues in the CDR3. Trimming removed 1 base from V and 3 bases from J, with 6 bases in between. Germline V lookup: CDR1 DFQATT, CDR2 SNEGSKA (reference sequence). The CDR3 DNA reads TGCAGTGCTAGAGTCCAAGACTATGGCTACACCTTC. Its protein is CSARVQDYGYTF.

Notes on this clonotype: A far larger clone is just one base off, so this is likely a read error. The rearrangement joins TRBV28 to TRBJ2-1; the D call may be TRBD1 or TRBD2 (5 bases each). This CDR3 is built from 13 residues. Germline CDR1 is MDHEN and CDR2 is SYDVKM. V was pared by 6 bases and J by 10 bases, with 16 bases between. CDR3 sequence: CASSGTGRWEQFF. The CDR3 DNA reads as TGTGCCAGCAGCGGCACGGGGCGGTGGGAGCAGTTCTTC.

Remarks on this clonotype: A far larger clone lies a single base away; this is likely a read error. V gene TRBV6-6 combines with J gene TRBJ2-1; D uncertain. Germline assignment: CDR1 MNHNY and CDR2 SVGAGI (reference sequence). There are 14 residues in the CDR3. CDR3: CVSSDQSSYNEQFF. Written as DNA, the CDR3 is TGTGTCAGCAGTGACCAGAGCTCCTACAATGAGCAGTTCTTC.

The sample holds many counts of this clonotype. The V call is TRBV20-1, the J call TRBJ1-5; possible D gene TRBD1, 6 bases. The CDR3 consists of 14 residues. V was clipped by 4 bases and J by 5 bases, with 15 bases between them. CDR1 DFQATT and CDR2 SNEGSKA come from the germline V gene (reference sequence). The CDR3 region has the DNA TGCAGTGCTAATACAGGGACTAGGGATCAGCCCCAGCATTTT. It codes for CSANTGTRDQPQHF.

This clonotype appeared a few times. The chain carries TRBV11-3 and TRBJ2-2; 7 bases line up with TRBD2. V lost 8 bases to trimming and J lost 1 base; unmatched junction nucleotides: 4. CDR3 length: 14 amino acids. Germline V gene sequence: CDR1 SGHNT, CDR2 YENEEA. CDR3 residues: CASGAGENTGELFF. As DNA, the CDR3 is TGTGCCAGCGGCGCGGGGGAGAACACCGGGGAGCTGTTTTTT.

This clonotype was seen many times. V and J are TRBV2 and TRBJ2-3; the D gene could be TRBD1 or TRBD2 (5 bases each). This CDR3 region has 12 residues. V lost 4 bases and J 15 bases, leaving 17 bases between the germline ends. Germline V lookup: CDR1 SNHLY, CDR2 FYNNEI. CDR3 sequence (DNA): TGTGCCAGCAGTGTGGATGTAGGGACCCGTTATTTT. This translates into CASSVDVGTRYF.

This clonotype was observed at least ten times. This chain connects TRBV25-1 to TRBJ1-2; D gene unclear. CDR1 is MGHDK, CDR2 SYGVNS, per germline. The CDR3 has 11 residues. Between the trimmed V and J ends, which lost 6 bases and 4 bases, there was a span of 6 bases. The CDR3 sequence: CASRHGYGYTF. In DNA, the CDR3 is TGTGCCAGCAGGCACGGCTATGGCTACACCTTC.

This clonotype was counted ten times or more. CDR3: CATSDIGHDSYNEQFF. CDR3 in DNA: TGTGCCACCAGTGATATAGGGCACGATTCCTACAATGAGCAGTTCTTC. The gene calls are TRBV24-1 and TRBJ2-1; no firm D call. Trimming left V 3 bases short and J 1 base short, with 12 bases between. CDR3 length equals 16 residues. Germline V CDR1 and CDR2: KGHDR, SFDVKD.

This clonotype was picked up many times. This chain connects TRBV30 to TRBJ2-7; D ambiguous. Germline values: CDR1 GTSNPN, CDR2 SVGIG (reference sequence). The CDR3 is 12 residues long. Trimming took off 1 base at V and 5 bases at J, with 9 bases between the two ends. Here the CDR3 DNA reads TGTGCCTGGAGTGAACGGGCCGACGAGCAGTACTTC. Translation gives CAWSERADEQYF.

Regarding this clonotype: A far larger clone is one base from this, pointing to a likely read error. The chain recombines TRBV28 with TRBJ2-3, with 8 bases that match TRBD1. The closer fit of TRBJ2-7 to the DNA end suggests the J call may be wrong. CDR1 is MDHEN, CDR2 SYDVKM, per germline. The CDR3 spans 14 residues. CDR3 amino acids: CASSWGQASYGQYF. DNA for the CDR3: TGTGCCAGCAGTTGGGGACAGGCTTCCTACGGGCAGTACTTC.

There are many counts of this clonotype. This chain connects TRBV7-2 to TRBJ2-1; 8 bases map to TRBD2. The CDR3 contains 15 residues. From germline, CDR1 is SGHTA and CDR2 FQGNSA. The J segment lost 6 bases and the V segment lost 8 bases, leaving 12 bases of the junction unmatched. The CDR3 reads CASSNPAGVGNEQFF. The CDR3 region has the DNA TGTGCCAGCTCCAACCCAGCGGGAGTCGGCAATGAGCAGTTCTTC.

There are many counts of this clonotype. The CDR3 spells CASSTGLTTYEQYF. As DNA, the CDR3 is TGCGCCAGCAGCACGGGACTAACGACCTACGAGCAGTACTTC. The chain recombines TRBV5-1 with TRBJ2-7, with 7 bases identical to TRBD2. There are 14 residues in the CDR3. V dropped 4 bases and J dropped 2; count of bases not matched to a gene: 6. The germline V gene encodes CDR1 SGHRS and CDR2 YFSETQ.

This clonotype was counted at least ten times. The CDR3 is CASSDGTGGGYEQYF. The CDR3 coding sequence is TGTGCCAGCAGCGACGGGACAGGGGGCGGCTACGAGCAGTACTTC. The chain recombines TRBV7-8 with TRBJ2-7, with TRBD1 matching 12 bases. The V and J ends lost 5 bases and 3 bases, in that order; junction bases with no gene match: 5. The CDR3 spans 15 residues. CDR1 and CDR2 from the germline V gene are SGHVS and FQNEAQ.

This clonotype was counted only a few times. CDR3 DNA: TGCAGTGCTAGAGATACCCTCGAGGGGGTGAACACTGAAGCTTTCTTT. Translated: CSARDTLEGVNTEAFF. This chain uses TRBV20-1 with TRBJ1-1; a possible D gene is TRBD1 (6 bases). Germline lookup yields CDR1 DFQATT and CDR2 SNEGSKA (reference sequence). There are 16 residues in the CDR3. V lost 0 bases and J 0 bases, leaving 14 bases between the germline ends.

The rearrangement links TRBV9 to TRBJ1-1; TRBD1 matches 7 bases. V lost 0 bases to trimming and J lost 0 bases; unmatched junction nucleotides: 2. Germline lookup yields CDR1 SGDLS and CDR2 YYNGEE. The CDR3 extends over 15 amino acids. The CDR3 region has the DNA TGTGCCAGCAGCGTAGGACAGGGAGTGAACACTGAAGCTTTCTTT. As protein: CASSVGQGVNTEAFF.

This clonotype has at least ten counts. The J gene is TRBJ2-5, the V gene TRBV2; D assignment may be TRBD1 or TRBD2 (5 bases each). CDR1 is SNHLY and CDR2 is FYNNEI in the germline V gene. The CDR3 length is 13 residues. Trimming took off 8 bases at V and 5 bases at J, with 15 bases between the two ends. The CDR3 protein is CASGTNAGETQYF. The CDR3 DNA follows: TGTGCCAGCGGGACGAATGCCGGGGAGACCCAGTACTTC.

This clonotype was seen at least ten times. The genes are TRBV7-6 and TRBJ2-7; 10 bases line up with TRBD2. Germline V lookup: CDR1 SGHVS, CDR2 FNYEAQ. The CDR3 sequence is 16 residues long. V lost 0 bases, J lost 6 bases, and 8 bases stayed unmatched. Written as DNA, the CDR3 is TGTGCCAGCAGCTTAGCATTGTCTAGCGGGGGAGGCGAGCAGTACTTC. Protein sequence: CASSLALSSGGGEQYF.

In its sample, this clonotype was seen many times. CDR3 DNA: TGCGCCAGTGCTAGACAGGTGGGTCAGCCCCAGCATTTT. Protein product: CASARQVGQPQHF. The V and J genes are TRBV5-1 and TRBJ1-5, with D tentatively TRBD1 (6 bases). The V gene's germline CDR1 is SGHRS and CDR2 YFSETQ. The CDR3 spans 13 residues. Trimming took 8 bases from V and 6 from J, leaving 15 bases between them.

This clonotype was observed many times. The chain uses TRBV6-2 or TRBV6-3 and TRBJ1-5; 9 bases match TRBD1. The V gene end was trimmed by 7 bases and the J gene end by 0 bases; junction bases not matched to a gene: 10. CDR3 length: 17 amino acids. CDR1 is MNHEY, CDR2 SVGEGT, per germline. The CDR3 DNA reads TGTGCCAGCAAGGGACAGGGAGTACCCTATAGCAATCAGCCCCAGCATTTT. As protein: CASKGQGVPYSNQPQHF.

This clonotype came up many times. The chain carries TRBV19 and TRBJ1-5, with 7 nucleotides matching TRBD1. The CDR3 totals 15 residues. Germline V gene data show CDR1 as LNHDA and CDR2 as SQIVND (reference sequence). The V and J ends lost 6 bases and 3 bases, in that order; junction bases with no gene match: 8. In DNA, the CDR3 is TGTGCCAGTAGATCCCATGGACAGGCCAATCAGCCCCAGCATTTT. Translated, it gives CASRSHGQANQPQHF.

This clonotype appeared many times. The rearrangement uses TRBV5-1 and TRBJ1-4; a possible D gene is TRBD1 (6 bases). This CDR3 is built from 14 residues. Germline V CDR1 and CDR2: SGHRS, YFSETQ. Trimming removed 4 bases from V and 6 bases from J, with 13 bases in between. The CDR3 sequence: CASSGFGGDEKLFF. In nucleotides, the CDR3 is TGCGCCAGCAGCGGGTTCGGGGGCGATGAAAAACTGTTTTTT.

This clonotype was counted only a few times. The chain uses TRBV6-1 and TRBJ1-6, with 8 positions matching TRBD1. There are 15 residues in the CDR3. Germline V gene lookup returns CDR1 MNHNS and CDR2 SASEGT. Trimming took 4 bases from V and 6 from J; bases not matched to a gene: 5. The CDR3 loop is CASSGQGAGNSPLHF. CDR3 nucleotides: TGTGCCAGCAGTGGCCAGGGGGCGGGTAATTCACCCCTCCACTTT.